These 15 T cell receptor beta chains were all obtained from the same sample, sequenced in a study of T cell clonotyping in hematopoietic cell transplantation. Time point: recipient sample about 28 days before transplant, after cytoreduction. TCRdb's copy holds only in-frame clones and misses some; the assay was immunoSEQ multiplex PCR. The sample comprises some 50,000 clones, about four fifths of which are singletons, and roughly 5.5% rests with the top ten. Here the sequenced sample was peripheral blood mononuclear cells, taken before stem cell transplant. Receptors originate from a man aged 60-69 years with myelodysplastic syndrome. Some clones in this sample may be carry-over from other donors' samples.

This chain connects TRBV7-2 to TRBJ1-6; D possibly corresponds to TRBD1 (5 bases). Trimming took off 5 bases at V and 4 bases at J, with 12 bases between the two ends. Germline V gene data show CDR1 as SGHTA and CDR2 as FQGNSA. This CDR3 contains 15 residues. CDR3 sequence reads: CASSPRAVYNSPLHF. In nucleotides, the CDR3 is TGTGCCAGCAGCCCCAGGGCCGTTTATAATTCACCCCTCCACTTT.

The chain links TRBV28 to TRBJ1-2; D not resolved. The CDR3 extends over 13 amino acids. V lost 1 base and J 13 bases, leaving 16 bases between the germline ends. Germline CDR1 is MDHEN and CDR2 is SYDVKM. The CDR3 loop is CASSLSAGVKVTF. The CDR3, as DNA: TGTGCCAGCAGTTTATCCGCGGGTGTGAAGGTCACCTTC.

The rearrangement joins TRBV7-2 to TRBJ1-6, with a possible D match to TRBD1 (5 bases). Germline CDR1 is SGHTA and CDR2 is FQGNSA. Deletions cut 0 bases from V and 10 bases from J, with 13 bases between. This CDR3 comprises 15 residues. This chain's CDR3 is CASSLARGRESPLHF. The CDR3 DNA reads as TGTGCCAGCAGCTTAGCACGGGGCAGAGAATCACCCCTCCACTTT.

This clone has only one observation. This chain links TRBV30 with TRBJ1-5, with D possibly matching TRBD1 (6 bases). Per germline, CDR1 GTSNPN and CDR2 SVGIG (reference sequence). This CDR3 has 15 amino acids. Trimming took off 2 bases at V and 9 bases at J, with 20 bases between the two ends. For the CDR3, the DNA is TGTGCCTGGAGTCAACCCGGACAGCCCCTACCGCCCCAGCATTTT. Protein: CAWSQPGQPLPPQHF.

The rearrangement uses TRBV29-1 and TRBJ1-2, with TRBD1 as a possible D gene (5 bases). The germline V gene has CDR1 SQVTM and CDR2 ANQGSEA. CDR3 length: 12 residues. V was pared by 6 bases and J by 4 bases, with 12 bases between. The CDR3 DNA sequence: TGCAGCGTCTACAGGATTCTCTATGGCTACACCTTC. Residues: CSVYRILYGYTF.

This sequence joins TRBV5-4 and TRBJ1-2; 7 bases match TRBD1. Germline CDR1 SGHNT, CDR2 YYREEE (reference sequence). V lost 0 bases and J lost 3; bases outside the gene matches: 2. The CDR3 sequence is 14 residues long. Here the CDR3 reads CASSLGDRDYGYTF. As DNA, the CDR3 is TGTGCCAGCAGCTTGGGCGACAGGGACTATGGCTACACCTTC.

This chain uses TRBV7-2 with TRBJ2-7, with D possibly being TRBD1 (5 bases). V lost 3 bases and J lost 2, with 17 bases in between. The CDR3 length is 16 residues. Germline loops: CDR1 SGHTA, CDR2 FQGNSA. In nucleotides, the CDR3 is TGTGCCAGCAGCTTTCCAGACAGTTACGCAACCTACGAGCAGTACTTC. Translation gives CASSFPDSYATYEQYF.

The V gene is TRBV21-1, the J gene TRBJ1-5; the DNA was not compared with TRBD1, the D call given in the table. TRBV21-1 is a documented pseudogene. This CDR3 comprises 13 residues. The CDR3 spells CASSKGTGQPQHF. As DNA, the CDR3 is TGTGCCAGCAGCAAAGGGACAGGCCAGCCCCAGCATTTT.

The J gene is TRBJ2-7, the V gene TRBV5-5, with 8 bases identical to TRBD2. The CDR3 totals 13 residues. Trimming took 4 bases from V and 4 from J; bases not matched to a gene: 4. Germline CDR1 SGHKS, CDR2 YYEKEE (reference sequence). CDR3 coding DNA: TGTGCCAGCAGCCGAGCGGGAGAATACGAGCAGTACTTC. This sequence encodes CASSRAGEYEQYF.

CDR3 in DNA: TGTGCCAGCAGTGCCCCGTTCAGACACAGGCAGGGGGGCGATTCCTACGAGCAGTACTTC. Its protein is CASSAPFRHRQGGDSYEQYF. The chain links TRBV2 to TRBJ2-7, with a tentative D call TRBD1 (7 bases). Germline V CDR1 and CDR2: SNHLY, FYNNEI. The CDR3 is made up of 20 amino acids. The V end was cut by 4 bases, the J end by 1 base, with 29 bases between.

The chain joins TRBV6-1 to TRBJ1-5, with 7 bases that match TRBD1. The length of the CDR3 is 14 residues. Germline CDR1 and CDR2: MNHNS and SASEGT. J was trimmed by 6 bases and V by 7 bases; bases with no gene match: 9. In DNA, the CDR3 is TGTGCCAGCACTTTGACAGGGAATGGTCAGCCCCAGCATTTT. This codes for CASTLTGNGQPQHF.

The V call is TRBV9, the J call TRBJ2-3; TRBD2 might be the D (7 bases). V lost 2 bases and J lost 0, with 13 bases in between. There are 16 residues in the CDR3. Germline V gene data show CDR1 as SGDLS and CDR2 as YYNGEE. The CDR3 sequence: CASSVSAGASTDTQYF. The CDR3 nucleotides read TGTGCCAGCAGCGTTTCCGCGGGGGCTAGCACAGATACGCAGTATTTT.

The CDR3 coding sequence is TGTGCCAGCAGCAAGGAGAGGTCCTACGAGCAGTACTTC. Translated, it gives CASSKERSYEQYF. V usage is TRBV6-5 and J usage is TRBJ2-7; D call uncertain. Germline V CDR1 and CDR2: MNHEY, SVGAGI. CDR3 size: 13 residues. Trimming took off 6 bases at V and 1 base at J, with 10 bases between the two ends.

This clone was observed a handful of times. CDR3 residues: CASSKGRDRGRTEAFF. The CDR3 nucleotides are TGTGCCAGCAGCAAAGGAAGGGACAGGGGAAGAACTGAAGCTTTCTTT. The V gene is TRBV21-1, the J gene TRBJ1-1; TRBD1 is the table's D call, not checked against the DNA. TRBV21-1 is annotated as a pseudogene. The CDR3 is 16 residues long.

CDR3 amino acids: CSAEDTGELFF. The CDR3 coding sequence is TGCAGTGCTGAGGACACCGGGGAGCTGTTTTTT. V is TRBV20-1 and J is TRBJ2-2; the D is unclear. The CDR3 loop spans 11 amino acids. V dropped 5 bases and J dropped 3 bases, with 4 bases sitting between them. The germline gives CDR1 DFQATT, CDR2 SNEGSKA (reference sequence).